Below, 30 T cell receptor beta chains from the same sample are listed, as sequenced in a study of T cell responses to AZD1222 COVID-19 vaccine. Clones were read by immunoSEQ multiplex PCR, and TCRdb kept only the in-frame ones, dropping some. There are 100,000 to 150,000 clones in the sample; around nine tenths occur only once, and about 29% lies in the top ten. Material: peripheral blood, obtained on day 0 of AZD1222 vaccination. The receptors derive from an adult in good health.

The rearrangement joins TRBV5-5 to TRBJ1-5; D unresolved. Germline V CDR1 and CDR2: SGHKS, YYEKEE (reference sequence). Deletions cut 0 bases from V and 4 bases from J, with 8 bases between. The CDR3 is made up of 14 amino acids. The CDR3 protein is CASSLDFRNQPQHF. DNA for the CDR3: TGTGCCAGCAGCTTGGATTTTCGGAATCAGCCCCAGCATTTT.

This clone occurred once. The chain recombines TRBV5-1 with TRBJ1-2; D is unclear. V lost 4 bases to trimming and J lost 3 bases, with 13 bases between them. CDR1 is SGHRS, CDR2 YFSETQ, per germline. CDR3 length: 14 amino acids. In nucleotides, the CDR3 is TGCGCCAGCAGCCACGACCAGGTCGACTATGGCTACACCTTC. Encoded protein: CASSHDQVDYGYTF.

This chain links TRBV6-5 with TRBJ2-3; D is ambiguous. The CDR3 consists of 15 residues. Germline V lookup: CDR1 MNHEY, CDR2 SVGAGI. V was pared by 6 bases and J by 0 bases, with 13 bases between. DNA for the CDR3: TGTGCCAGCAGCTCGACTTACCTTAGCACAGATACGCAGTATTTT. It is translated as CASSSTYLSTDTQYF.

The chain is built from TRBV5-8 and TRBJ2-3; 8 bases line up with TRBD1. CDR1 and CDR2 (germline): SGHTS, YDEGEE. Losses at the gene ends were 3 bases for V and 1 base for J; bases not matched to a gene: 4. This CDR3 is built from 15 residues. This CDR3 reads CASSSDREGTDTQYF. The CDR3 nucleotides read TGTGCCAGCAGCTCGGACAGGGAGGGCACAGATACGCAGTATTTT.

The chain employs TRBV7-3 and TRBJ1-1, with 7 bases that match TRBD1. Germline V gene sequence: CDR1 SGHTA, CDR2 FQGTGA. V shed 3 bases and J 5 bases; nucleotides not matched to a gene: 9. This CDR3 is built from 15 residues. The DNA for the CDR3 is TGTGCCAGCAGCTTGAGTGACAGGGAGAATACTGAAGCTTTCTTT. Protein sequence: CASSLSDRENTEAFF.

The genes are TRBV11-2 and TRBJ1-6; D gene uncertain. In germline, CDR1 is SGHAT, CDR2 FQNNGV. V lost 4 bases and J 10 bases, leaving 17 bases between the germline ends. The CDR3 has 15 residues. CDR3 amino acids: CASSSKAGSWSPLHF. CDR3 nucleotides: TGTGCCAGCAGCTCCAAGGCGGGATCTTGGTCACCCCTCCACTTT.

The chain combines TRBV6-4 with TRBJ2-2, with D possibly TRBD1 on 6 matching bases. Germline assignment: CDR1 MRHNA and CDR2 SNTAGT. This CDR3 contains 15 residues. V shed 6 bases and J shed 0 bases, with 11 bases lying between them. The DNA of the CDR3 is TGTGCCAGCAGCCGGGACACCTCGAACACCGGGGAGCTGTTTTTT. Residues: CASSRDTSNTGELFF.

V usage is TRBV9 and J usage is TRBJ1-2, with a tentative D call TRBD1 (6 bases). Trimming took 0 bases from V and 6 from J, leaving 9 bases between them. This CDR3 region has 13 residues. Per germline, CDR1 SGDLS and CDR2 YYNGEE. Here the CDR3 DNA reads TGTGCCAGCAGCGTAGAAGAGGGGGATGGCTACACCTTC. It is translated as CASSVEEGDGYTF.

The V gene is TRBV12-2, the J gene TRBJ1-3; the table's D gene call, TRBD1, was not cross checked with the DNA. TRBV12-2 is designated a pseudogene. This CDR3 spans 15 amino acids. The CDR3 region is CASRLSTPDRNTIYF. CDR3 DNA: TGTGCAAGTCGCTTATCAACTCCGGACAGAAACACCATATATTTT.

This clone was seen just once. V is TRBV28 and J is TRBJ1-2, with D possibly being TRBD1 (5 bases). Per the germline V gene, CDR1 is MDHEN and CDR2 is SYDVKM. V lost 6 bases and J lost 0, with 11 bases in between. This CDR3 comprises 14 residues. CDR3 protein: CASRQGAANYGYTF. The CDR3 DNA is TGTGCCAGCAGACAAGGGGCGGCTAACTATGGCTACACCTTC.

The chain uses TRBV9 and TRBJ2-5; no reliable D call. V shed 2 bases and J shed 0 bases, with 14 bases lying between them. The germline V gene has CDR1 SGDLS and CDR2 YYNGEE. The length of the CDR3 is 16 residues. CDR3 residues: CASSVGVVDHQETQYF. CDR3 coding DNA: TGTGCCAGCAGCGTCGGAGTCGTCGACCACCAAGAGACCCAGTACTTC. Complete variable domain (other parts from reference TRBV9 and TRBJ2-5): DSGVTQTPKHLITATGQRVTLRCSPRSGDLSVYWYQQSLDQGLQFLIQYYNGEERAKGNILERFSAQQFPDLHSELNLSSLELGDSALYFCASSVGVVDHQETQYFGPGTRLLVL.

This chain links TRBV25-1 with TRBJ1-2; possibly TRBD1 for D (5 bases). The CDR3 extends over 13 amino acids. Trimming took 7 bases from V and 7 from J, leaving 16 bases between them. From germline, CDR1 is MGHDK and CDR2 SYGVNS. The CDR3 loop reads CASTPGMGGGYTF. The CDR3 DNA follows: TGTGCCAGCACTCCCGGAATGGGGGGTGGCTACACCTTC.

This chain connects TRBV27 to TRBJ2-1; 9 bases align to TRBD2. The V gene's germline CDR1 is MNHEY and CDR2 SMNVEV (reference sequence). This CDR3 comprises 15 residues. J gave up 10 bases and V 8 bases, and 15 bases lay outside the gene matches. DNA for the CDR3: TGTGCCAGCGGACATAGGGCTAGCGGGAACGGAGAGCAGTTCTTC. This gives the protein CASGHRASGNGEQFF.

The chain has TRBV5-4 and TRBJ2-3, with D perhaps TRBD1 (5 bases). The CDR3 totals 16 residues. Trimming removed 2 bases at V and 4 bases at J, with 17 bases between. The V gene's germline CDR1 is SGHNT and CDR2 YYREEE (reference sequence). CDR3 DNA sequence: TGTGCCAGCAGCTTCGGACACACGATTAGCTCAGATACGCAGTATTTT. This translates into CASSFGHTISSDTQYF.

V gene TRBV18 combines with J gene TRBJ1-4; weak D call: TRBD1 (6 bases). V lost 6 bases to trimming and J lost 3 bases, with 14 bases between them. This CDR3 contains 15 residues. Germline CDR1 KGHSH, CDR2 LQKENI. This chain's CDR3 is CASSPQGPANEKLFF. The CDR3 nucleotides read TGTGCCAGCTCGCCGCAGGGGCCAGCTAATGAAAAACTGTTTTTT.

V and J are TRBV7-2 and TRBJ2-1, with 13 bases identical to TRBD2. Looked up from germline, CDR1 is SGHTA and CDR2 is FQGNSA. The CDR3 runs 16 residues. V gave up 5 bases and J gave up 9 bases; unmatched junction bases: 10. CDR3 bases: TGTGCCAGCAGCCTATCTGCCGGGACTAGCGGGACTGAGCAGTTCTTC. Amino acids: CASSLSAGTSGTEQFF.

The rearrangement uses TRBV7-2 and TRBJ2-1; 8 bases map to TRBD1. Trimming took 5 bases from V and 6 from J; bases not matched to a gene: 9. The germline CDR1 and CDR2 sequences are SGHTA and FQGNSA. CDR3 length: 15 amino acids. CDR3 loop: CASSKDRASANEQFF. CDR3 in DNA: TGTGCCAGCAGCAAGGACAGGGCCTCCGCCAATGAGCAGTTCTTC.

The chain employs TRBV12-5 and TRBJ2-5, with a possible D match to TRBD2 (6 bases). CDR3 length equals 17 residues. The V gene's germline CDR1 is LGHNT and CDR2 FRNRAP. V was pared by 1 base and J by 4 bases, with 19 bases between. The chain's CDR3 is CASGLGLGSSDGETQYF. CDR3 coding DNA: TGTGCTAGTGGTTTGGGACTCGGGAGTTCCGACGGAGAGACCCAGTACTTC. The variable domain in full, with the rest retrieved from reference TRBV12-5 and TRBJ2-5, is DARVTQTPRHKVTEMGQEVTMRCQPILGHNTVFWYRQTMMQGLELLAYFRNRAPLDDSGMPKDRFSAEMPDATLATLKIQPSEPRDSAVYFCASGLGLGSSDGETQYFGPGTRLLVL.

V and J are TRBV29-1 and TRBJ1-1; 11 positions agree with TRBD1. CDR1 is SQVTM, CDR2 ANQGSEA, per germline. V lost 6 bases to trimming and J lost 4 bases; unmatched junction nucleotides: 10. CDR3 length: 15 residues. The CDR3 sequence: CSVGPGQGASTEAFF. The CDR3 nucleotides are TGCAGCGTGGGCCCTGGACAGGGGGCGAGCACTGAAGCTTTCTTT.

The chain carries TRBV19 and TRBJ2-1, with TRBD1 matching 12 bases. The J segment lost 8 bases and the V segment lost 7 bases, leaving 12 bases of the junction unmatched. The CDR3 contains 16 residues. The germline CDR1 and CDR2 sequences are LNHDA and SQIVND (reference sequence). CDR3 sequence (DNA): TGTGCCAGTACCTGGGGGCCGGGACAGGGGGCCTATGAGCAGTTCTTC. Its translation: CASTWGPGQGAYEQFF.

Points on this clone: Its ends do not fully match the called genes, so a read error is possible. CDR3 sequence: CASSRTSGEHRGAVF. CDR3 DNA: TGTGCCAGCTCCCGGACTAGCGGCGAACACCGGGGAGCTGTTTTT. The chain uses TRBV6-5 and TRBJ2-2, with 10 bases fitting TRBD2. The CDR3 consists of 15 residues. From germline, CDR1 is MNHEY and CDR2 SVGAGI.

This chain uses TRBV5-6 with TRBJ1-1; 7 nucleotides line up with TRBD1. Germline CDR1 and CDR2: SGHDT and YYEEEE. V dropped 0 bases and J dropped 2; count of bases not matched to a gene: 4. This CDR3 has 15 amino acids. In DNA form, the CDR3 reads TGTGCCAGCAGCTTGGGTGGGACAGCAAACACTGAAGCTTTCTTT. It yields the protein CASSLGGTANTEAFF.

The gene calls are TRBV11-2 and TRBJ2-3, with D uncertain. Germline V CDR1 and CDR2: SGHAT, FQNNGV. CDR3 length: 13 residues. V was shortened by 0 bases and J by 6 bases, with 7 bases between the two germline ends. The CDR3 loop is CASSLDVGDTQYF. In DNA form, the CDR3 reads TGTGCCAGCAGCTTAGATGTAGGGGATACGCAGTATTTT.

J is TRBJ2-1 and V is TRBV4-2; D is unresolved. Trimming pared 0 bases from V and 10 bases from J, leaving 16 bases between. Germline loops: CDR1 LGHNA, CDR2 YNFKEQ. The CDR3 consists of 15 residues. CDR3 sequence: CASSQDFVREREQFF. CDR3 nucleotide sequence: TGTGCCAGCAGCCAAGATTTCGTGAGAGAAAGGGAGCAGTTCTTC.

V is TRBV3-1 (or the pseudogene TRBV3-2) and J is TRBJ2-7; 12 nucleotides agree with TRBD2. There are 18 residues in the CDR3. V was clipped by 0 bases and J by 7 bases; unmatched bases: 13. Germline-derived CDR1 and CDR2 are LGHDT and YNNKEL (reference sequence). The CDR3 DNA is TGTGCCAGCAGCCAAGATAGGACTAGCGGGAATCTATATATGGAGCAGTACTTC. It codes for CASSQDRTSGNLYMEQYF.

This chain uses TRBV7-2 with TRBJ2-7; D possibly uses TRBD1 or TRBD2 (5 bases each). This CDR3 is 14 amino acids long. Trimming removed 6 bases from V and 1 base from J, with 13 bases in between. Germline CDR1 SGHTA, CDR2 FQGNSA. In DNA, the CDR3 is TGTGCCAGCAGGCCGGGGACGGTGTCCTACGAGCAGTACTTC. Its protein product is CASRPGTVSYEQYF.

The chain recombines TRBV2 with TRBJ2-2; 10 bases align to TRBD2. Losses at the gene ends were 2 bases for V and 4 bases for J; bases not matched to a gene: 4. The CDR3 loop spans 16 amino acids. Germline lookup yields CDR1 SNHLY and CDR2 FYNNEI. The CDR3 DNA sequence: TGTGCCAGCAGTGAACTAGCGGGAGACCCCACCGGGGAGCTGTTTTTT. This codes for CASSELAGDPTGELFF.

The chain is built from TRBV28 and TRBJ1-6; tentative D call: TRBD1 (6 bases). The CDR3 totals 17 residues. Trimming pared 6 bases from V and 0 bases from J, leaving 15 bases between. Germline V gene sequence: CDR1 MDHEN, CDR2 SYDVKM. The CDR3 loop reads CASSMGTISSYNSPLHF. In DNA, the CDR3 is TGTGCCAGCAGCATGGGGACAATCAGCTCCTATAATTCACCCCTCCACTTT. Full variable domain (rest looked up from reference TRBV28 and TRBJ1-6): DVKVTQSSRYLVKRTGEKVFLECVQDMDHENMFWYRQDPGLGLRLIYFSYDVKMKEKGDIPEGYSVSREKKERFSLILESASTNQTSMYLCASSMGTISSYNSPLHFGNGTRLTVT.

The V and J genes are TRBV2 and TRBJ2-7; 8 bases map to TRBD1. The CDR3 is 16 amino acids. With V trimmed by 5 bases and J by 2 bases, 11 bases remained unmatched. The V gene's germline CDR1 is SNHLY and CDR2 FYNNEI. The CDR3 spells CASSPDRDRSTYEQYF. The CDR3 DNA follows: TGTGCCAGCAGTCCGGACAGGGACCGAAGCACCTACGAGCAGTACTTC.

V usage is TRBV7-9 and J usage is TRBJ2-7; 7 bases are shared with TRBD1. CDR1 SEHNR and CDR2 FQNEAQ come from the germline V gene (reference sequence). The CDR3 has 13 residues. J was trimmed by 7 bases and V by 2 bases; bases with no gene match: 5. CDR3 DNA: TGTGCCAGCAGCTTAACGGCAGGGGGAGAGCAGTACTTC. It translates to CASSLTAGGEQYF.